The 5 T cell receptor beta chains listed next were all sequenced from one sample in a study of blood T cell repertoires in COVID-19. Repertoires were generated with immunoSEQ multiplex PCR, while TCRdb's copy carries only in-frame clones and drops some. Of about 250,000 clones in the sample, about four fifths were seen once. The specimen was peripheral blood. The receptors come from an older woman with acute or convalescent COVID-19.

The chain joins TRBV6-5 to TRBJ2-3; 11 positions match TRBD2. CDR1 is MNHEY and CDR2 is SVGAGI in the germline V gene. This CDR3 has 14 residues. The V gene end was trimmed by 2 bases and the J gene end by 8 bases; junction bases not matched to a gene: 3. CDR3 nucleotide sequence: TGTGCCAGCAGTTACCCTGGACTAGCGGGTACGCAGTATTTT. This sequence encodes CASSYPGLAGTQYF.

This chain joins TRBV4-1 and TRBJ2-2; D remains unclear. Germline V gene sequence: CDR1 MGHRA, CDR2 YSYEKL. The CDR3 is made up of 16 amino acids. Trimming removed 0 bases from V and 0 bases from J, with 8 bases in between. The CDR3 DNA sequence: TGCGCCAGCAGCCAAGATCCCACGGCGAACACCGGGGAGCTGTTTTTT. It codes for CASSQDPTANTGELFF.

The rearrangement uses TRBV3-1 (or the pseudogene TRBV3-2) and TRBJ1-1, with unresolved D. There are 13 residues in the CDR3. Trimming took 4 bases from V and 3 from J, leaving 9 bases between them. Germline V lookup: CDR1 LGHDT, CDR2 YNNKEL (reference sequence). The CDR3: CASSPTADTEAFF. The CDR3 DNA is TGTGCCAGCAGCCCGACCGCGGACACTGAAGCTTTCTTT.

The V call is TRBV28, the J call TRBJ1-2; a weak D match, TRBD1 (5 bases). Germline V gene sequence: CDR1 MDHEN, CDR2 SYDVKM. V lost 7 bases to trimming and J lost 6 bases, with 18 bases between them. The CDR3 spans 14 residues. CDR3 in DNA: TGTGCCAGCAATCAATTGGGTTGGGGGGATGGCTACACCTTC. Its protein product is CASNQLGWGDGYTF.

V and J are TRBV9 and TRBJ2-5, with TRBD2 as a possible D gene (6 bases). V lost 4 bases and J lost 1, with 11 bases in between. Per germline, CDR1 SGDLS and CDR2 YYNGEE. The CDR3 totals 14 residues. The CDR3 loop reads CASSIGTSQETQYF. CDR3 DNA: TGTGCCAGCAGCATTGGGACTTCCCAAGAGACCCAGTACTTC.